Listed here are 30 T cell receptor beta chains from one sample, sequenced in a study of blood T cell repertoires in COVID-19. TCRdb's copy holds only in-frame clones and misses some; the assay was immunoSEQ multiplex PCR. Of approximately 90,000 clones in the sample, approximately 86% were seen once. Sequences were obtained from peripheral blood. These receptors all come from a woman over 75 with acute or convalescent COVID-19.

CDR3 sequence: CASSPTSAAYNEQFF. The CDR3 DNA is TGCGCCAGCAGCCCGACTAGCGCGGCCTACAATGAGCAGTTCTTC. V usage is TRBV5-1 and J usage is TRBJ2-1; 8 nucleotides line up with TRBD2. Per germline, CDR1 SGHRS and CDR2 YFSETQ. Trimming cost V 4 bases and J 2 bases; bases outside gene matches: 5. There are 15 residues in the CDR3. Combining the CDR3 with reference TRBV5-1 and TRBJ2-1 gives the whole variable domain KAGVTQTPRYLIKTRGQQVTLSCSPISGHRSVSWYQQTPGQGLQFLFEYFSETQRNKGNFPGRFSGRQFSNSRSEMNVSTLELGDSALYLCASSPTSAAYNEQFFGPGTRLTVL.

The chain is built from TRBV27 and TRBJ1-1; 9 bases are a match to TRBD1. CDR1 and CDR2 from the germline V gene are MNHEY and SMNVEV (reference sequence). This CDR3 comprises 14 residues. V was clipped by 6 bases and J by 7 bases; unmatched bases: 9. The CDR3 is CASSPTGGGGEAFF. In nucleotides, the CDR3 is TGTGCCAGCAGCCCGACAGGGGGGGGCGGTGAAGCTTTCTTT.

The rearrangement links TRBV2 to TRBJ2-5; 9 bases align to TRBD1. Looked up from germline, CDR1 is SNHLY and CDR2 is FYNNEI. The CDR3 contains 15 residues. Losses at the gene ends were 6 bases for V and 3 bases for J; bases not matched to a gene: 8. The CDR3 nucleotides are TGTGCCAGCAGCGCCGAACAGGGGGCAGAAGAGACCCAGTACTTC. Its protein is CASSAEQGAEETQYF.

The CDR3, as DNA: TGTGCCAGCAGCCTAGGACAGGGGTTCTACGAGCAGTACTTC. Its protein product is CASSLGQGFYEQYF. The chain couples TRBV5-4 to TRBJ2-7, with 9 bases matching TRBD1. V lost 4 bases, J lost 3 bases, and 5 bases stayed unmatched. Germline loops: CDR1 SGHNT, CDR2 YYREEE (reference sequence). This CDR3 contains 14 residues.

This clone was detected only once. V usage is TRBV30 and J usage is TRBJ1-6; TRBD1 is a possible D gene (5 bases). Between the trimmed V and J ends, which lost 3 bases and 7 bases, there was a span of 10 bases. Looked up from germline, CDR1 is GTSNPN and CDR2 is SVGIG (reference sequence). The CDR3 covers 13 residues. CDR3 protein: CAWRGRENSPLHF. The CDR3 coding sequence is TGTGCCTGGAGAGGCAGGGAAAATTCACCCCTCCACTTT.

The chain couples TRBV5-8 to TRBJ1-4, with 11 bases fitting TRBD1. Germline V lookup: CDR1 SGHTS, CDR2 YDEGEE. The CDR3 length is 15 residues. The J segment lost 7 bases and the V segment lost 0 bases, leaving 2 bases of the junction unmatched. The CDR3 sequence: CASSLGTGGFEKLFF. Here the CDR3 DNA reads TGTGCCAGCAGCTTGGGGACAGGGGGCTTTGAAAAACTGTTTTTT.

This clone was picked up a small number of times. The gene calls are TRBV9 and TRBJ1-1, with 10 bases identical to TRBD1. Germline V CDR1 and CDR2: SGDLS, YYNGEE. The CDR3 loop spans 13 amino acids. V lost 3 bases, J lost 10 bases, and 6 bases stayed unmatched. The CDR3 DNA is TGTGCCAGCAGCGGGGGACAGGGGTTACCAGCTTTCTTT. It translates to CASSGGQGLPAFF.

The genes are TRBV19 and TRBJ1-2, with 8 bases fitting TRBD1. The CDR3 covers 15 residues. CDR1 is LNHDA and CDR2 is SQIVND in the germline V gene (reference sequence). Trimming cost V 5 bases and J 5 bases; bases outside gene matches: 10. The CDR3 DNA reads as TGTGCCAGTAGTCATACCGGACAGGGTTGGTATGGCTACACCTTC. Its translation: CASSHTGQGWYGYTF. Based on the CDR3 plus reference TRBV19 and TRBJ1-2, the full variable domain is DGGITQSPKYLFRKEGQNVTLSCEQNLNHDAMYWYRQDPGQGLRLIYYSQIVNDFQKGDIAEGYSVSREKKESFPLTVTSAQKNPTAFYLCASSHTGQGWYGYTFGSGTRLTVV.

V and J are TRBV20-1 and TRBJ2-6; D is ambiguous. Germline lookup yields CDR1 DFQATT and CDR2 SNEGSKA (reference sequence). The ends were cut back, 3 bases at V and 3 bases at J, with 3 bases in the middle. CDR3 size: 12 residues. The CDR3 region is CSASRGANVLTF. The CDR3 nucleotides read TGCAGTGCTAGTCGTGGGGCCAACGTCCTGACTTTC.

The chain combines TRBV5-4 with TRBJ1-6; a weak D match, TRBD1 (6 bases). Trimming took 4 bases from V and 10 from J, leaving 15 bases between them. The CDR3 has 14 amino acids. CDR1 SGHNT and CDR2 YYREEE come from the germline V gene (reference sequence). The CDR3 DNA sequence: TGTGCCAGCAGCACACAGGGAAGGGGATCACCCCTCCACTTT. This sequence encodes CASSTQGRGSPLHF.

This chain uses TRBV13 with TRBJ1-6; D remains ambiguous. The V end was cut by 8 bases, the J end by 2 bases, with 10 bases between. The germline V gene has CDR1 PRHDT and CDR2 FYEKMQ (reference sequence). This CDR3 spans 14 amino acids. The CDR3 DNA reads as TGTGCCAGCTCCGGAGGTCCCTATAATTCACCCCTCCACTTT. Translation gives CASSGGPYNSPLHF.

This clone was counted a single time. The chain has TRBV6-5 and TRBJ2-3, with 7 positions matching TRBD1. J was trimmed by 2 bases and V by 5 bases; bases with no gene match: 7. Germline CDR1 MNHEY, CDR2 SVGAGI. CDR3 size: 15 residues. Written as DNA, the CDR3 is TGTGCCAGCAGTAGGGGGCAGGGCTACACAGATACGCAGTATTTT. It yields the protein CASSRGQGYTDTQYF.

The CDR3 region has the DNA TGTGCCAGTAGTGATCGGGGGGCAGAGACCCAGTACTTC. Encoded protein: CASSDRGAETQYF. The chain joins TRBV19 to TRBJ2-5, with D tentatively TRBD2 (7 bases). Germline-derived CDR1 and CDR2 are LNHDA and SQIVND (reference sequence). V shed 5 bases and J shed 4 bases, with 11 bases lying between them. The CDR3 is made up of 13 amino acids.

This clone was seen a single time. The chain joins TRBV7-9 to TRBJ2-7; the D gene is possibly TRBD2 (5 bases). This CDR3 comprises 14 residues. The ends were cut back, 1 base at V and 6 bases at J, with 13 bases in the middle. Germline loops: CDR1 SEHNR, CDR2 FQNEAQ (reference sequence). CDR3 sequence reads: CASSLERRGIEQYF. For the CDR3, the DNA is TGTGCCAGCAGCTTAGAAAGGAGAGGGATCGAGCAGTACTTC. The full variable domain, in which reference TRBV7-9 and TRBJ2-7 provide the parts outside the CDR3, is DTGVSQNPRHKITKRGQNVTFRCDPISEHNRLYWYRQTLGQGPEFLTYFQNEAQLEKSRLLSDRFSAERPKGSFSTLEIQRTEQGDSAMYLCASSLERRGIEQYFGPGTRLTVT.

The V gene is TRBV7-9, the J gene TRBJ1-2, with TRBD1 matching over 8 bases. The V gene's germline CDR1 is SEHNR and CDR2 FQNEAQ (reference sequence). Trimming removed 2 bases from V and 7 bases from J; junction bases left unmatched: 12. This CDR3 is built from 16 residues. In DNA form, the CDR3 reads TGTGCCAGCAGCTTATCCCTCGGGCAGGGGGCCGGTGGCTACACCTTC. Encoded protein: CASSLSLGQGAGGYTF.

This clone was detected only a few times. The V and J genes are TRBV11-3 and TRBJ2-7; TRBD2 agrees at 10 bases. The CDR3 runs 17 residues. Unmatched junction bases numbered 17, after V lost 5 bases and J lost 7 bases. The germline V gene has CDR1 SGHNT and CDR2 YENEEA. In DNA, the CDR3 is TGTGCCAGCAGCGGCGAGCTAGCGGGGGCCTCAAGGAGGGAGCAGTACTTC. This sequence encodes CASSGELAGASRREQYF.

This clone was counted only a few times. V usage is TRBV20-1 and J usage is TRBJ1-5; 7 nucleotides line up with TRBD1. This CDR3 is built from 16 residues. V lost 3 bases and J lost 7; bases outside the gene matches: 15. The germline CDR1 and CDR2 sequences are DFQATT and SNEGSKA (reference sequence). The chain's CDR3 is CSASGPIPGQIQPQHF. CDR3 DNA: TGCAGTGCTAGTGGTCCCATACCGGGACAGATCCAGCCCCAGCATTTT.

This chain's CDR3 is CASSLPGLAGAGEQFF. The CDR3 DNA reads as TGTGCCAGCAGCTTACCGGGACTAGCGGGGGCAGGTGAGCAGTTCTTC. V gene TRBV11-3 combines with J gene TRBJ2-1, with 14 bases identical to TRBD2. Germline V gene sequence: CDR1 SGHNT, CDR2 YENEEA. CDR3 size: 16 residues. J lost 9 bases, V lost 2 bases, and 6 bases had no gene match.

This chain connects TRBV27 to TRBJ1-2; 7 bases map to TRBD1. This CDR3 is 13 amino acids long. Germline V gene sequence: CDR1 MNHEY, CDR2 SMNVEV (reference sequence). V was pared by 6 bases and J by 4 bases, with 5 bases of the junction left unmatched. The CDR3 protein is CASRRQGTYGYTF. For the CDR3, the DNA is TGTGCCAGCAGGAGACAGGGTACCTATGGCTACACCTTC.

This chain links TRBV9 with TRBJ1-2; a possible D gene is TRBD1 (6 bases). This CDR3 has 18 amino acids. CDR1 and CDR2 from the germline V gene are SGDLS and YYNGEE. Trimming removed 3 bases at V and 5 bases at J, with 26 bases between. As DNA, the CDR3 is TGTGCCAGCAGCGCAGGTGTTGCGGGGGCGCGAGTTGGATATGGCTACACCTTC. Protein sequence: CASSAGVAGARVGYGYTF.

The chain has TRBV5-1 and TRBJ1-1, with 7 bases identical to TRBD1. V shed 3 bases and J 1 base; nucleotides not matched to a gene: 6. The CDR3 totals 15 residues. Germline loops: CDR1 SGHRS, CDR2 YFSETQ. CDR3 amino acids: CASSYTGAANTEAFF. Here the CDR3 DNA reads TGCGCCAGCAGCTACACAGGGGCGGCGAACACTGAAGCTTTCTTT.

This chain connects TRBV6-6 to TRBJ2-2, with 9 bases aligning to TRBD2. The CDR3 totals 16 residues. J lost 5 bases, V lost 4 bases, and 8 bases had no gene match. Germline assignment: CDR1 MNHNY and CDR2 SVGAGI (reference sequence). This CDR3 reads CASSSRNSGGTGELFF. The CDR3 bases are TGTGCCAGCAGTTCTCGGAATAGCGGGGGAACCGGGGAGCTGTTTTTT.

The chain combines TRBV5-6 with TRBJ1-1; D possibly corresponds to TRBD1 (5 bases). The length of the CDR3 is 15 residues. CDR1 and CDR2 (germline): SGHDT, YYEEEE. The germline V and J ends were trimmed by 1 base and 6 bases, with 16 bases remaining between them. The CDR3 DNA sequence: TGTGCCAGCAGCTTGCCGGGGGGAAAGCCATCTGAAGCTTTCTTT. Translating it yields CASSLPGGKPSEAFF.

In its sample, this clone was seen once. J is TRBJ2-3 and V is TRBV24-1; 8 bases align to TRBD1. The CDR3 is 15 amino acids. V shed 9 bases and J 3 bases; nucleotides not matched to a gene: 10. Germline V gives CDR1 KGHDR, CDR2 SFDVKD. The CDR3 bases are TGTGCCACCGCTGGGACAGGCAGTTTTACAGATACGCAGTATTTT. Its protein product is CATAGTGSFTDTQYF.

The chain employs TRBV6-5 and TRBJ1-6, with TRBD1 matching over 12 bases. V dropped 7 bases and J dropped 9; count of bases not matched to a gene: 7. CDR3 length: 15 residues. Looked up from germline, CDR1 is MNHEY and CDR2 is SVGAGI. CDR3 loop: CASTWDRGPRSPLHF. The CDR3 coding sequence is TGTGCCAGCACCTGGGACAGGGGGCCCCGTTCACCCCTCCACTTT.

The CDR3 DNA reads as TGTGCCAGCACGGACAGGATTTACGAGCAGTACTTC. Protein sequence: CASTDRIYEQYF. The gene calls are TRBV28 and TRBJ2-7; 7 bases are shared with TRBD1. Trimming took 7 bases from V and 4 from J; bases not matched to a gene: 4. From germline, CDR1 is MDHEN and CDR2 SYDVKM. This CDR3 comprises 12 residues.

This rearrangement joins TRBV2 to TRBJ2-7, with TRBD1 identical over 7 bases. This CDR3 is 14 amino acids long. V lost 7 bases and J lost 0; bases outside the gene matches: 6. From germline, CDR1 is SNHLY and CDR2 FYNNEI. CDR3 amino acids: CASIGTDSSYEQYF. CDR3 in DNA: TGTGCCAGCATCGGGACAGATAGCTCCTACGAGCAGTACTTC. Full variable domain (remainder filled in from reference TRBV2 and TRBJ2-7): EPEVTQTPSHQVTQMGQEVILRCVPISNHLYFYWYRQILGQKVEFLVSFYNNEISEKSEIFDDQFSVERPDGSNFTLKIRSTKLEDSAMYFCASIGTDSSYEQYFGPGTRLTVT.

J is TRBJ1-2 and V is TRBV7-6, with TRBD1 identical over 7 bases. There are 17 residues in the CDR3. The junction had 16 bases not matched to a gene; V was cut back by 5 bases and J by 4 bases. In germline, CDR1 is SGHVS, CDR2 FNYEAQ. The CDR3 coding sequence is TGTGCCAGCAGCCCCGGACCCGGAGAAGGGGGCGCCTATGGCTACACCTTC. Translation gives CASSPGPGEGGAYGYTF.

The V call is TRBV24-1, the J call TRBJ2-3, with D tentatively TRBD1 (7 bases). Germline V CDR1 and CDR2: KGHDR, SFDVKD. This CDR3 is 16 amino acids long. Between the trimmed V and J ends, which lost 3 bases and 3 bases, there was a span of 15 bases. The CDR3 DNA sequence: TGTGCCACCAGTGATCCCTTCGCAGGGGGGACAGATACGCAGTATTTT. Protein sequence: CATSDPFAGGTDTQYF.

The V gene is TRBV5-8, the J gene TRBJ2-1, with 7 bases fitting TRBD1. V was pared by 4 bases and J by 0 bases, with 7 bases of the junction left unmatched. From germline, CDR1 is SGHTS and CDR2 YDEGEE. The CDR3 spans 16 residues. CDR3 in DNA: TGTGCCAGCAGCGCTGACCGGGACAGCTCCTACAATGAGCAGTTCTTC. Amino acids: CASSADRDSSYNEQFF.